This TCR beta chain is drawn from a study of T cells in Graves' hyperthyroidism and ophthalmopathy. Amplified TCR beta CDR3 regions came from RNA transcripts. RT-PCR in the first round (using the HTBI primer set) targeted the TCR CDR3. TCRdb redid the calling of the multiplex PCR reads with MiXCR, one entry per CDR3 protein. The sample records 700,000 or so distinct CDR3 sequences, about a sixth being singletons. The CDR3 consists of 15 residues. In regard to this clonotype: One base away lies a much larger clone, so this may be a sequencing read error.

V is TRBV12-3 or TRBV12-4 and J is TRBJ2-1; tentatively, D is TRBD2 (5 bases). This sequence originates from a young man with Graves' hyperthyroidism. The source material was blood. For the CDR3, the DNA is TGTGCCAGTCGGCCCACGGGAAACGCCTACAATGAGCGGTTCTTC. It codes for CASRPTGNAYNERFF.